The rows below give T cell receptor beta chains drawn from one sample of a study of beta chain features in type 1 diabetes. Assay: immunoSEQ multiplex PCR; the TCRdb copy retains only in-frame clones and omits some. The data show 300,000 or so clones, with approximately 13% seen just once and 0.015% held by the top ten. Material: naive CD4+ T cells from blood. These receptors all stem from a young woman with type 1 diabetes. The conserved cysteine and the conserved F or W are not part of the CDR3 here. Each record gives: V gene, clone size, CDR3 protein. Clone size, where shown, is once, few, many, or a class for clones that have expanded.

V: TRBV7-2; size: few; CDR3: ASSQDRAYNEQF
V: TRBV7-6; size: few; CDR3: ASSLGAGYGYT
V: TRBV5-1; size: NA; CDR3: ASIPLAGGHNEQF
V: TRBV30; size: NA; CDR3: AWKTGEPYEQY
V: TRBV9; size: few; CDR3: ASSVRGGSSDIQY
V: TRBV30; size: NA; CDR3: AWTKSNPTDTQY
V: TRBV7-3; size: NA; CDR3: ASSLKVGTPYNEQF
V: TRBV11-2; size: few; CDR3: ASSLPGQGAKGYT
V: TRBV28; size: few; CDR3: ASITGGNEQF
V: TRBV29-1; size: NA; CDR3: SVGGGWALSYGYT
V: TRBV27; size: NA; CDR3: ASSLFGEATNEKLF
V: TRBV7-9; size: few; CDR3: ASSRQGTNQPQH
V: TRBV5-1; size: NA; CDR3: ASSLGPGGVEYEQF
V: TRBV10-3; size: few; CDR3: AISDGVKNIQY
V: TRBV5-1; size: NA; CDR3: ASSLGDRLYTDTQY
V: TRBV6-6; size: NA; CDR3: ASSAPGLNTGELF
V: TRBV30; size: NA; CDR3: AWDAGDYEQY
V: TRBV7-9; size: NA; CDR3: ASSPSGRADTQY
V: TRBV28; size: NA; CDR3: ASSFEPGTGSHNEQF
V: TRBV11-2; size: few; CDR3: ASSAGYDYGYT
V: TRBV29-1; size: NA; CDR3: SVEEREGIWDKNIQY
V: TRBV25-1; size: NA; CDR3: ATMGTSGATSTDTQY
V: TRBV19; size: NA; CDR3: ASSSGSWDEQF
V: TRBV5-4; size: NA; CDR3: ASSLVGQGVQF
V: TRBV30; size: few; CDR3: AWSSEKTGRSYNEQF
V: TRBV7-9; size: NA; CDR3: ASSLTGTNQPQH
V: TRBV7-6; size: once; CDR3: ASSLNRRLIYGYT
V: TRBV5-5; size: NA; CDR3: ASSLVAGTYNEQF
V: TRBV19; size: NA; CDR3: ASSQAGSTDTQY
V: TRBV7-9; size: few; CDR3: ASSPATGTGVWTQETQY
V: TRBV7-2; size: NA; CDR3: ASSPDPTLDSTY
V: TRBV28; size: few; CDR3: ASSFNPPGLAGSSYNEQF
V: TRBV30; size: few; CDR3: ALQGPDTQY
V: TRBV18; size: NA; CDR3: ASSPPLGTSSEQY
V: TRBV18; size: few; CDR3: ASSSRGNQPQH
V: TRBV30; size: few; CDR3: AWSATRGAKNIQY
V: TRBV11-2; size: NA; CDR3: ASSAIGQGARYGYT
V: TRBV6-6; size: few; CDR3: ASRGLAPDTQY
V: TRBV5-1; size: few; CDR3: ASKLTGSQETQY
V: TRBV19; size: NA; CDR3: ASNNRGHGYT
V: TRBV28; size: few; CDR3: ASSPETGVGNQPQH
V: TRBV30; size: NA; CDR3: AWSVGGTNTGELF
V: TRBV6-5; size: once; CDR3: ASSYREAGRVQPQH
V: TRBV19; size: NA; CDR3: ASSSHRASGSYEQY
V: TRBV18; size: few; CDR3: ASSPWTGVFSGANVLT
V: TRBV5-4; size: NA; CDR3: ASSLRTDTQY
V: TRBV2; size: NA; CDR3: ASSGYLAGVGYEQY
V: TRBV28; size: few; CDR3: ASSLWARGMGNGYT
V: TRBV5-1; size: few; CDR3: ASGQNYGYT
V: TRBV2; size: few; CDR3: ASKREGYNEQF
V: TRBV30; size: NA; CDR3: AWSVRGFDQPQH
V: TRBV30; size: NA; CDR3: AWTRTGRETQY
V: TRBV11-2; size: NA; CDR3: ASSYTGTSGTGYEQY
V: TRBV18; size: few; CDR3: ASSPGLAYEQY
V: TRBV28; size: NA; CDR3: ASRQGVTGELF
V: TRBV6-5; size: few; CDR3: ASSSRGPYGYT
V: TRBV7-6; size: NA; CDR3: ASSPSSGTSGNGPN
V: TRBV7-2; size: few; CDR3: ASSFGLELGYEQY